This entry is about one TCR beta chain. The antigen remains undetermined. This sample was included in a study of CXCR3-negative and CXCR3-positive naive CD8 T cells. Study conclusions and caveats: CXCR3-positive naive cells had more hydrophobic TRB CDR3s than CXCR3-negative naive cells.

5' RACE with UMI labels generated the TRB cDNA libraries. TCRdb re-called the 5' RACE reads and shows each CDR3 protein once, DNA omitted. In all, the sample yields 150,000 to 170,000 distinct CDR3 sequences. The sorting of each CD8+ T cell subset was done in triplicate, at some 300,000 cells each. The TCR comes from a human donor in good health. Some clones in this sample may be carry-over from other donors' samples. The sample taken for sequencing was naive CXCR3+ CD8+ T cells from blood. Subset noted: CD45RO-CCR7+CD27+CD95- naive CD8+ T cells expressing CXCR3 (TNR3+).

The CDR3 is CASSETGNFGNQPQHF. V gene TRBV2 combines with J gene TRBJ1-5; without DNA, the TCRdb call of TRBD1 cannot be checked. Germline CDR1 SNHLY, CDR2 FYNNEI. The CDR3 consists of 16 residues. The whole variable domain, remainder taken from reference TRBV2 and TRBJ1-5, is EPEVTQTPSHQVTQMGQEVILRCVPISNHLYFYWYRQILGQKVEFLVSFYNNEISEKSEIFDDQFSVERPDGSNFTLKIRSTKLEDSAMYFCASSETGNFGNQPQHFGDGTRLSIL.